Listed here are 12 T cell receptor beta chains from one sample, sequenced in a study of CD8 T cells in ankylosing spondylitis (dated by TCRdb to 2016 to 2017). Results and caveats for the whole study, not just this receptor: Blood from ankylosing spondylitis patients appeared to be characterized by a TCR beta motif composed of under 10 highly homologous amino acid variants.

These receptors lack a known antigen. The method was 5' RACE. The reads were generated on an Illumina HiSeq 2500. Clones were called with MiXCR by TCRdb after fastp trimmed the public reads at Q25, and only in-frame beta chains were retained. Rows with one shared CDR3 protein collapse into an entry with the most common genes and DNA. This sample holds just under 550,000 distinct CDR3 sequences; more than 9.5% were observed only once. Of the sample, about 6.8% is held by the ten largest clones. Source material: blood, either unsorted or a sorted T cell fraction (not recorded which). The origin of the receptors is a male donor with ankylosing spondylitis.

The sample holds a few counts of this clonotype. The J gene is TRBJ2-3, the V gene TRBV24-1, with 8 bases matching TRBD1. With 2 bases clipped from V and 5 bases from J, the junction kept 8 bases outside the gene matches. The CDR3 is 16 amino acids. CDR1 is KGHDR and CDR2 is SFDVKD in the germline V gene. CDR3 in DNA: TGTGCCACCAGTGATTCGAGGACAGGGTGGGGAGATACGCAGTATTTT. The encoded protein is CATSDSRTGWGDTQYF.

Many counts were recorded for this clonotype. The chain couples TRBV12-3 or TRBV12-4 to TRBJ2-1; maybe TRBD2 (6 bases). CDR3 length: 13 amino acids. The V and J ends lost 6 bases and 4 bases respectively, with 10 bases between them. The CDR3 coding sequence is TGTGCCAGCAGGGGGGGACTTTACAATGAGCAGTTCTTC. Translation gives CASRGGLYNEQFF.

This clonotype occurred a few times. The chain joins TRBV6-4 to TRBJ2-5, with D maybe TRBD2 (5 bases). The V end was cut by 4 bases, the J end by 5 bases, with 14 bases between. Germline loops: CDR1 MRHNA, CDR2 SNTAGT. The length of the CDR3 is 14 residues. The CDR3 reads CASSASGGRETQYF. The CDR3 DNA follows: TGTGCCAGCAGTGCCTCTGGCGGGCGGGAGACCCAGTACTTC.

This clonotype appeared a few times. The chain is built from TRBV10-2 and TRBJ1-3, with 8 bases aligning to TRBD1. Germline V gene lookup returns CDR1 WSHSY and CDR2 SAAADI. Trimming cost V 10 bases and J 8 bases; bases outside gene matches: 4. This CDR3 contains 11 residues. The chain's CDR3 is CAISQGDTIYF. The CDR3 DNA reads TGCGCCATCTCACAGGGGGACACCATATATTTT.

The chain is built from TRBV7-9 and TRBJ1-1, with 7 nucleotides matching TRBD1. The germline V gene has CDR1 SEHNR and CDR2 FQNEAQ (reference sequence). The CDR3 spans 15 residues. V lost 5 bases and J lost 0; bases outside the gene matches: 6. DNA of the CDR3: TGTGCCAGCAGCGTAACAGGGGCGATGAACACTGAAGCTTTCTTT. As protein: CASSVTGAMNTEAFF. The whole variable domain, filled in from reference TRBV7-9 and TRBJ1-1, reads DTGVSQNPRHKITKRGQNVTFRCDPISEHNRLYWYRQTLGQGPEFLTYFQNEAQLEKSRLLSDRFSAERPKGSFSTLEIQRTEQGDSAMYLCASSVTGAMNTEAFFGQGTRLTVV.

This clonotype was seen repeatedly, ten times or more. The chain is built from TRBV7-8 and TRBJ2-7; D perhaps matches TRBD2 (7 bases). The CDR3 spans 14 residues. V lost 5 bases and J lost 0, with 11 bases in between. Germline V gene sequence: CDR1 SGHVS, CDR2 FQNEAQ. The CDR3 loop reads CASSRGGASYEQYV. CDR3 bases: TGTGCCAGCAGCAGGGGGGGGGCCTCCTACGAGCAGTACGTC.

The gene calls are TRBV20-1 and TRBJ2-7; 8 bases line up with TRBD2. Unmatched junction bases numbered 10, after V lost 3 bases and J lost 6 bases. This CDR3 contains 14 residues. Per the germline V gene, CDR1 is DFQATT and CDR2 is SNEGSKA (reference sequence). As DNA, the CDR3 is TGCAGTGCTAGGAGGAGCGGGAGTTTAGGCGAGCAGTACGTC. Its protein product is CSARRSGSLGEQYV.

This clonotype has a count of ten or more. This chain joins TRBV29-1 and TRBJ2-1; D perhaps matches TRBD2 (5 bases). Germline V gene data show CDR1 as SQVTM and CDR2 as ANQGSEA. V lost 7 bases, J lost 2 bases, and 15 bases lay in between. CDR3 length: 14 residues. Here the CDR3 reads CSASEGAAYNEQFF. CDR3 DNA sequence: TGCAGCGCCTCCGAGGGAGCGGCCTACAATGAGCAGTTCTTC.

This clonotype came up a few times. V is TRBV29-1 and J is TRBJ2-1; possible D gene TRBD2, 5 bases. The CDR3 loop spans 12 amino acids. Germline CDR1 is SQVTM and CDR2 is ANQGSEA. V lost 7 bases and J lost 6, with 13 bases in between. The CDR3 spells CSAERELNEQFF. The CDR3 DNA follows: TGCAGCGCCGAGAGGGAACTCAATGAGCAGTTCTTC.

This clonotype appeared a few times. V gene TRBV27 combines with J gene TRBJ2-7, with D tentatively TRBD1 or TRBD2 (5 bases each). The V and J ends lost 4 bases and 6 bases respectively, with 22 bases between them. Germline values: CDR1 MNHEY, CDR2 SMNVEV (reference sequence). The CDR3 is 16 amino acids. The CDR3 is CASSWSPGTGWAEQYV. In DNA, the CDR3 is TGTGCCAGCAGTTGGAGCCCTGGGACCGGATGGGCCGAGCAGTACGTC.

This clonotype was seen many times. The junction does not match germline at one end; this may be a read error. For the CDR3, the DNA is TGCGCCAGCAGCCGGGGGGGGAGCTCCTACAATGAGCAGTTCTTC. Its translation is CASSRGGSSYNEQFF. The chain employs TRBV27 and TRBJ2-1; 8 bases are a match to TRBD2. There are 15 residues in the CDR3. CDR1 is MNHEY and CDR2 is SMNVEV in the germline V gene (reference sequence).

In this sample, this clonotype turned up a few times. This rearrangement joins TRBV25-1 to TRBJ2-3; maybe TRBD2 (5 bases). The CDR3 spans 14 residues. V dropped 6 bases and J dropped 0 bases, with 10 bases sitting between them. Germline CDR1 and CDR2: MGHDK and SYGVNS. Here the CDR3 DNA reads TGTGCCAGCAGGGGAGATTCTAGCACAGATACGCAGTATTTT. The encoded protein is CASRGDSSTDTQYF.